The rows below give T cell receptor beta chains drawn from one sample of a study of T cell repertoires in cytomegalovirus infection. Antigen specificity for these receptors is unknown. TCRdb itself ran the reads through MiXCR, one entry per CDR3 protein. Among roughly 800,000 distinct CDR3 sequences, 25% to 30% were seen once, and the ten largest hold less than 15%. Sample: cultured CD8+ T cells from PBMCs, taken from culture after CMV antigen stimulation. These TCRs come from a human donor in good health (CMV status not recorded). Some clones in this sample may be carry-over from other donors' samples. CDR3s include the opening cysteine and the closing phenylalanine or tryptophan. D genes are given only for firm matches. Where a row states a size, it is once, few, many or the class of an expanded clone; other rows omit it.

V gene: TRBV6-6
clone size: -
CDR3 length: 17
D gene: TRBD1
J gene: TRBJ2-2
CDR3 protein: CASSYADRGIYTGELFF
CDR3 DNA: TGTGCCAGCAGTTACGCGGACAGGGGAATCTACACCGGGGAGCTGTTTTTT

V gene: TRBV7-9
clone size: -
CDR3 length: 14
D gene: -
J gene: TRBJ2-7
CDR3 protein: CASSSWEGSYEQYF
CDR3 DNA: TGTGCCAGCAGCTCCTGGGAAGGTTCCTACGAGCAGTACTTC

V gene: TRBV18
clone size: few
CDR3 length: 16
D gene: TRBD1
J gene: TRBJ2-5
CDR3 protein: CASSPRDRELQETQYF
CDR3 DNA: TGTGCCAGCTCACCCCGGGACAGGGAGTTACAAGAGACCCAGTACTTC

V gene: TRBV7-9
clone size: -
CDR3 length: 17
D gene: TRBD1
J gene: TRBJ1-2
CDR3 protein: CASSLEKRDRGQYGYTF
CDR3 DNA: TGTGCCAGCAGCTTAGAGAAACGGGACAGGGGGCAATATGGCTACACCTTC

V gene: TRBV10-3
clone size: few
CDR3 length: 16
D gene: TRBD1
J gene: TRBJ2-5
CDR3 protein: CAISESRTGGQETQYF
CDR3 DNA: TGTGCCATCAGTGAGTCGAGGACAGGGGGCCAAGAGACCCAGTACTTC

V gene: TRBV7-9
clone size: few
CDR3 length: 12
D gene: -
J gene: TRBJ2-7
CDR3 protein: CASSLSSPEQYF
CDR3 DNA: TGTGCCAGCAGCTTATCCTCCCCCGAGCAGTACTTC

V gene: TRBV27
clone size: few
CDR3 length: 14
D gene: -
J gene: TRBJ1-1
CDR3 protein: CASSLSLWGDEAFF
CDR3 DNA: TGTGCCAGCAGTTTGTCTCTCTGGGGAGATGAAGCTTTCTTT

V gene: TRBV7-9
clone size: few
CDR3 length: 12
D gene: -
J gene: TRBJ1-1
CDR3 protein: CASSRGSSEAFF
CDR3 DNA: TGTGCCAGCAGCCGAGGCAGTTCTGAAGCTTTCTTT

V gene: TRBV6-5
clone size: few
CDR3 length: 17
D gene: -
J gene: TRBJ1-5
CDR3 protein: CASSHSGTTGPNQPQHF
CDR3 DNA: TGTGCCAGCAGTCACTCGGGAACAACGGGACCCAATCAGCCCCAGCATTTT

V gene: TRBV7-8
clone size: -
CDR3 length: 16
D gene: -
J gene: TRBJ1-2
CDR3 protein: CASSLGPMITNYGYTF
CDR3 DNA: TGTGCCAGCAGCCTAGGACCTATGATTACTAACTATGGCTACACCTTC

V gene: TRBV3-1
clone size: -
CDR3 length: 13
D gene: -
J gene: TRBJ1-2
CDR3 protein: CASSQGYSYGYTF
CDR3 DNA: TGTGCCAGCAGCCAGGGTTACAGCTATGGCTACACCTTC

V gene: TRBV5-3
clone size: few
CDR3 length: 14
D gene: TRBD1
J gene: TRBJ1-1
CDR3 protein: CASDETGWGTEAFF
CDR3 DNA: TGTGCCAGCGACGAGACAGGGTGGGGAACTGAAGCTTTCTTT

V gene: TRBV6-5
clone size: few
CDR3 length: 14
D gene: TRBD2
J gene: TRBJ2-5
CDR3 protein: CASSIGTSVETQYF
CDR3 DNA: TGTGCCAGCAGCATCGGGACTAGCGTTGAGACCCAGTACTTC

V gene: TRBV9
clone size: few
CDR3 length: 18
D gene: TRBD2
J gene: TRBJ2-3
CDR3 protein: CASSDPMTSGGPTDTQYF
CDR3 DNA: TGTGCCAGCAGCGACCCAATGACTAGCGGGGGCCCCACAGATACGCAGTATTTT

V gene: TRBV6-1
clone size: -
CDR3 length: 13
D gene: -
J gene: TRBJ1-1
CDR3 protein: CASSEAVYTEAFF
CDR3 DNA: TGTGCCAGCAGTGAAGCGGTGTACACTGAAGCTTTCTTT

V gene: TRBV2
clone size: -
CDR3 length: 16
D gene: TRBD2
J gene: TRBJ2-2
CDR3 protein: CASSKSGTSATGELFF
CDR3 DNA: TGTGCCAGCAGTAAATCCGGGACTAGCGCAACCGGGGAGCTGTTTTTT

V gene: TRBV7-2
clone size: -
CDR3 length: 15
D gene: -
J gene: TRBJ1-2
CDR3 protein: CASSLVFGSNYGYTF
CDR3 DNA: TGTGCCAGCAGCTTAGTTTTCGGCAGCAACTATGGCTACACCTTC

V gene: TRBV10-3
clone size: -
CDR3 length: 14
D gene: -
J gene: TRBJ2-3
CDR3 protein: CAMSEVTGTDTQYF
CDR3 DNA: TGTGCCATGAGTGAGGTGACAGGCACAGATACTCAGTATTTT

V gene: TRBV15
clone size: many
CDR3 length: 17
D gene: -
J gene: TRBJ2-7
CDR3 protein: CATSRDLDGGSSYEQYF
CDR3 DNA: TGTGCCACCAGCAGAGACCTAGATGGGGGCAGCTCCTACGAGCAGTACTTC

V gene: TRBV5-6
clone size: -
CDR3 length: 14
D gene: -
J gene: TRBJ1-6
CDR3 protein: CASSLAEYNSPLHF
CDR3 DNA: TGTGCCAGCAGCTTAGCCGAGTATAATTCACCCCTCCACTTT

V gene: TRBV7-2
clone size: many
CDR3 length: 13
D gene: -
J gene: TRBJ2-1
CDR3 protein: CASSPWGVNEQFF
CDR3 DNA: TGTGCCAGCAGCCCCTGGGGGGTCAATGAGCAGTTCTTC

V gene: TRBV19
clone size: few
CDR3 length: 15
D gene: -
J gene: TRBJ1-5
CDR3 protein: CASSIAGQPNQPQHF
CDR3 DNA: TGTGCCAGTAGTATAGCAGGACAGCCGAATCAGCCCCAGCATTTT

V gene: TRBV20-1
clone size: -
CDR3 length: 22
D gene: TRBD1
J gene: TRBJ2-1
CDR3 protein: CSARERKQGAITGPGPYNEQFF
CDR3 DNA: TGCAGTGCTAGAGAGAGGAAGCAGGGGGCAATCACAGGACCCGGACCCTACAATGAGCAGTTCTTC

V gene: TRBV28
clone size: -
CDR3 length: 17
D gene: TRBD1
J gene: TRBJ2-2
CDR3 protein: CASSSPSTGTNTGELFF
CDR3 DNA: TGTGCCAGCAGTTCCCCTTCGACAGGGACAAACACCGGGGAGCTGTTTTTT

V gene: TRBV7-2
clone size: few
CDR3 length: 15
D gene: -
J gene: TRBJ2-1
CDR3 protein: CASSLWGDGSNEQFF
CDR3 DNA: TGTGCCAGCAGCTTGTGGGGTGACGGATCCAATGAGCAGTTCTTC

V gene: TRBV20-1
clone size: -
CDR3 length: 16
D gene: TRBD2
J gene: TRBJ2-1
CDR3 protein: CSASPSGAYTYNEQFF
CDR3 DNA: TGCAGTGCTAGCCCGAGCGGGGCTTACACCTACAATGAGCAGTTCTTC

V gene: TRBV6-5
clone size: few
CDR3 length: 14
D gene: -
J gene: TRBJ1-1
CDR3 protein: CASRPRSRNTEAFF
CDR3 DNA: TGTGCCAGCAGGCCCCGTTCCAGGAACACTGAAGCTTTCTTT

V gene: TRBV12-3/TRBV12-4
clone size: -
CDR3 length: 18
D gene: TRBD2
J gene: TRBJ2-1
CDR3 protein: CASSFLLAEFNSYNEQFF
CDR3 DNA: TGTGCCAGCAGTTTTTTGCTAGCGGAGTTCAACTCCTACAATGAGCAGTTCTTC

V gene: TRBV6-2/TRBV6-3
clone size: few
CDR3 length: 16
D gene: TRBD1
J gene: TRBJ2-2
CDR3 protein: CASSYSMTGGTGELFF
CDR3 DNA: TGTGCCAGCAGTTACTCGATGACAGGGGGGACCGGGGAGCTGTTTTTT

V gene: TRBV7-3
clone size: -
CDR3 length: 13
D gene: -
J gene: TRBJ1-1
CDR3 protein: CASSLLGMGEAFF
CDR3 DNA: TGTGCCAGCAGCTTATTGGGGATGGGGGAAGCTTTCTTT

V gene: TRBV2
clone size: -
CDR3 length: 13
D gene: -
J gene: TRBJ1-1
CDR3 protein: CASLLSMNTEAFF
CDR3 DNA: TGTGCCAGCCTATTGTCGATGAACACTGAAGCTTTCTTT

V gene: TRBV10-3
clone size: -
CDR3 length: 15
D gene: -
J gene: TRBJ2-4
CDR3 protein: CAISPEMIAKNIQYF
CDR3 DNA: TGTGCCATCAGTCCAGAAATGATAGCCAAAAACATTCAGTACTTC

V gene: TRBV5-4
clone size: few
CDR3 length: 12
D gene: -
J gene: TRBJ2-1
CDR3 protein: CASSVQGGEQFF
CDR3 DNA: TGTGCCAGCAGCGTACAGGGCGGTGAGCAGTTCTTC

V gene: TRBV6-1
clone size: -
CDR3 length: 14
D gene: -
J gene: TRBJ2-7
CDR3 protein: CASSEGEEIYEQYF
CDR3 DNA: TGTGCCAGCAGTGAAGGGGAGGAGATCTACGAGCAGTACTTC

V gene: TRBV7-2
clone size: -
CDR3 length: 12
D gene: -
J gene: TRBJ1-1
CDR3 protein: CASSFILLEAFF
CDR3 DNA: TGTGCCAGCAGCTTCATACTATTAGAAGCTTTCTTT

V gene: TRBV25-1
clone size: few
CDR3 length: 12
D gene: -
J gene: TRBJ2-1
CDR3 protein: CASNEGHNEQFF
CDR3 DNA: TGTGCCAGCAACGAAGGACACAATGAGCAGTTCTTC

V gene: TRBV11-1
clone size: few
CDR3 length: 15
D gene: -
J gene: TRBJ1-1
CDR3 protein: CASSRDRFRDTEAFF
CDR3 DNA: TGTGCCAGCAGCCGCGACAGATTTCGGGACACTGAAGCTTTCTTT

V gene: TRBV6-2/TRBV6-3
clone size: few
CDR3 length: 17
D gene: TRBD2
J gene: TRBJ2-7
CDR3 protein: CASSSPRLAGGTYEQYF
CDR3 DNA: TGTGCCAGCAGCTCCCCTCGACTAGCGGGGGGGACCTACGAGCAGTACTTC

V gene: TRBV27
clone size: -
CDR3 length: 15
D gene: -
J gene: TRBJ2-7
CDR3 protein: CASSLSARYAGEQYF
CDR3 DNA: TGTGCCAGCAGTTTATCAGCGCGTTACGCGGGCGAGCAGTACTTC